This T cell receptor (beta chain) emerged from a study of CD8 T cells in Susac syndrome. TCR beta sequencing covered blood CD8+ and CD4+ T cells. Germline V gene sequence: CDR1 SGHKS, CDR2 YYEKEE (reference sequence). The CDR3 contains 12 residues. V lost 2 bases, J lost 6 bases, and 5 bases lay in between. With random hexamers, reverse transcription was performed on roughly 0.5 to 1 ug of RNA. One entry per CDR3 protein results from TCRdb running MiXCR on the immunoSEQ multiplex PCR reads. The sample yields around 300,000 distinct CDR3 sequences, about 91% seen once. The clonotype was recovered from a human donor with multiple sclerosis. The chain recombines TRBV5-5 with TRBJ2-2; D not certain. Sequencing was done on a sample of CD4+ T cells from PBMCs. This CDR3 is CASSFFSGELFF. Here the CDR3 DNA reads TGTGCCAGCAGCTTTTTCTCCGGGGAGCTGTTTTTT.